These T cell receptor beta chains were read from a single sample in a study of blood T cells in healthy people across ages. A single record per CDR3 protein comes from TCRdb applying MiXCR to the 5' RACE reads. The data contain some 560,000 distinct CDR3 sequences, about 26% of them seen just once; the ten biggest clones take up 3% to 4%. Another study also made use of these data, one on T cells of mothers and their children.

Sequencing was performed on blood. Every receptor here comes from a boy younger than 10 in good health. CDR3s include the opening cysteine and the closing phenylalanine or tryptophan.

CDR3 protein: CASSLAKLGTWNEKLFF
V gene: TRBV7-9

CDR3 protein: CSVGGRGRGGTEAFF
V gene: TRBV29-1

CDR3 protein: CAISEVRERDGYTF
V gene: TRBV10-3

CDR3 protein: CASSGQGAGAGYTF
V gene: TRBV5-4

CDR3 protein: CASSLAGTKPYEQYF
V gene: TRBV5-1

CDR3 protein: CSARDLWEGTQYF
V gene: TRBV20-1

CDR3 protein: CASGLVSSGTQPRYEQYF
V gene: TRBV12-5

CDR3 protein: CATSDGQGVGYTF
V gene: TRBV24-1

CDR3 protein: CASGTGIYGYTF
V gene: TRBV12-3/TRBV12-4

CDR3 protein: CAISEGGMGDTQYF
V gene: TRBV10-3

CDR3 protein: CASSFGTTGNEQFF
V gene: TRBV7-9

CDR3 protein: CASSFQGQADKGTEAFF
V gene: TRBV12-3/TRBV12-4

CDR3 protein: CATGRGGQTSGNTIYF
V gene: TRBV6-1

CDR3 protein: CASIRRDNEKLFF
V gene: TRBV2

CDR3 protein: CASSLNAPPDGELFF
V gene: TRBV7-3

CDR3 protein: CASSDQGNAKNIQYF
V gene: TRBV13

CDR3 protein: CSARWSVLRETQYF
V gene: TRBV20-1

CDR3 protein: CASSLVSGEQYF
V gene: TRBV5-6

CDR3 protein: CASSSSDLGGQYF
V gene: TRBV6-5

CDR3 protein: CVSSSTPGQVTDTQYF
V gene: TRBV6-5

CDR3 protein: CAWSRGRNYEQYF
V gene: TRBV30

CDR3 protein: CASTEGLAQDTQYF
V gene: TRBV11-2

CDR3 protein: CSVATSGSYNEQFF
V gene: TRBV20-1

CDR3 protein: CASSPLSTSGSGHTQYF
V gene: TRBV12-3/TRBV12-4

CDR3 protein: CASRDPTGELFF
V gene: TRBV7-9

CDR3 protein: CASRSGGRGVETQYF
V gene: TRBV3-1

CDR3 protein: CASRPGGVDTQYF
V gene: TRBV3-1

CDR3 protein: CAISLYDSTQETQYF
V gene: TRBV10-3

CDR3 protein: CASSPPRSEQYF
V gene: TRBV28

CDR3 protein: CASSQGTRFLGQYF
V gene: TRBV14

CDR3 protein: CSALTQGGATNEKLFF
V gene: TRBV20-1

CDR3 protein: CASSLGTSEETQYF
V gene: TRBV7-9

CDR3 protein: CATSDLANEQFF
V gene: TRBV24-1

CDR3 protein: CASSVDGGWDTQYF
V gene: TRBV9

CDR3 protein: CASSYGGYTF
V gene: TRBV6-6

CDR3 protein: CASSQGTGTFTGELFF
V gene: TRBV4-1

CDR3 protein: CASSQVGRGLSKNIQYF
V gene: TRBV4-1

CDR3 protein: CASRRIALSSYEQYF
V gene: TRBV27

CDR3 protein: CASSPDAATYEQYF
V gene: TRBV5-5

CDR3 protein: CASSGDRAYGQYF
V gene: TRBV5-1

CDR3 protein: CSAPLVGRGGLNEQFF
V gene: TRBV20-1

CDR3 protein: CASSPLAPLSGANVLTF
V gene: TRBV6-1

CDR3 protein: CSARGSGVQYF
V gene: TRBV20-1

CDR3 protein: CASSHSFKAGNTDMQYF
V gene: TRBV3-1

CDR3 protein: CASSYWGQETQYF
V gene: TRBV6-6

CDR3 protein: CSAAQTGLENIQYF
V gene: TRBV29-1

CDR3 protein: CASSDAVRSGANVLTF
V gene: TRBV6-1

CDR3 protein: CASSELSTSYNEQLF
V gene: TRBV2

CDR3 protein: CASSPIQGNEQYF
V gene: TRBV18

CDR3 protein: CASSFGLRGHSPLHF
V gene: TRBV7-6

CDR3 protein: CSASIPGHSNSPLHF
V gene: TRBV20-1

CDR3 protein: CATSRDLANTGELFF
V gene: TRBV15

CDR3 protein: CATSRGQRMADTQYF
V gene: TRBV15

CDR3 protein: CASSPQRRRIAGELFF
V gene: TRBV9

CDR3 protein: CASLTGTEAFF
V gene: TRBV25-1

CDR3 protein: CASSWEETQYF
V gene: TRBV5-1

CDR3 protein: CSVGWDIGQLFF
V gene: TRBV29-1

CDR3 protein: CATSGQGQETQYF
V gene: TRBV15